This T cell receptor (beta chain) stems from a study of cytomegalovirus exposure and HLA in healthy donors. PCR was performed using 60 Vbeta and 13 Jbeta primers. TCRdb keeps only in-frame clones here, not all; method: immunoSEQ multiplex PCR. Found here are around 170,000 clones, around 81% of them singletons; the top ten hold around 1.5%. Trimming removed 9 bases from V and 1 base from J; junction bases left unmatched: 6. Per germline, CDR1 SNHLY and CDR2 FYNNEI. The CDR3 spans 13 residues. The clonotype originates from a man between 40 and 49 years old in good health and CMV-seronegative. The genes are TRBV2 and TRBJ2-7; the match to TRBD2 covers 7 bases. The specimen sequenced was PBMCs. In nucleotides, the CDR3 is TGTGCCAGACCTCGAGCGGGATCCTACGAGCAGTACGTC. The encoded protein is CARPRAGSYEQYV.